These 10 T cell receptor beta chains came from one sample sequenced in a study of PD-1 blockade in classical Hodgkin lymphoma. Relapse was seen in all patients after autologous stem cell transplantation, and brentuximab vedotin exposure was variable. Researchers report purifying CD4+ T cells from thawed PBMCs by magnetic negative selection. Some clones are missing from TCRdb's copy, which holds only in-frame ones; the method was immunoSEQ multiplex PCR. The sample yields about 16,000 clones, about 82% seen once. The source material was CD4+ T cells from blood, sampled at baseline. The source of these receptors is a human donor with classical Hodgkin lymphoma.

This clone was observed a few times. The V and J genes are TRBV6-6 and TRBJ1-1; D is undetermined. This CDR3 contains 13 residues. The V end was cut by 0 bases, the J end by 8 bases, with 10 bases between. Germline CDR1 and CDR2: MNHNY and SVGAGI (reference sequence). CDR3 sequence (DNA): TGTGCCAGCAGTTACTCGACACATACCGAAGCTTTCTTT. Encoded protein: CASSYSTHTEAFF.

V and J are TRBV18 and TRBJ2-1, with 10 bases aligning to TRBD1. Germline trimming cut 6 bases from V and 8 bases from J; bases unmatched to any gene: 10. The CDR3 is 15 residues long. Germline V gene sequence: CDR1 KGHSH, CDR2 LQKENI. The chain's CDR3 is CASSPGTGAFDEQFF. The CDR3 coding sequence is TGTGCCAGCTCCCCCGGGACAGGGGCCTTCGATGAGCAGTTCTTC.

V usage is TRBV5-1 and J usage is TRBJ2-1; 8 bases line up with TRBD2. CDR1 is SGHRS and CDR2 is YFSETQ in the germline V gene. This CDR3 has 21 residues. Losses at the gene ends were 1 base for V and 1 base for J; bases not matched to a gene: 19. The CDR3 coding sequence is TGCGCCAGCAGCTTGCTATGGGGCGGGAGCGGGGGTCCCCCATCCTACAATGAGCAGTTCTTC. Its translation is CASSLLWGGSGGPPSYNEQFF.

The CDR3 DNA is TGTGCCAGCAGCTTGTTAGGGGGGCGAGATACGCAGTATTTT. This codes for CASSLLGGRDTQYF. The gene calls are TRBV7-2 and TRBJ2-3; D may match TRBD1 or TRBD2 (6 bases each). The CDR3 has 14 residues. CDR1 is SGHTA and CDR2 is FQGNSA in the germline V gene. V was trimmed by 3 bases and J by 5 bases, leaving 12 bases between them.

This chain connects TRBV4-2 to TRBJ1-5; 7 bases are a match to TRBD1. The trim removed 4 bases at V and 3 bases at J, leaving 6 bases unmatched. CDR3 size: 15 residues. From germline, CDR1 is LGHNA and CDR2 YNFKEQ. CDR3 nucleotide sequence: TGTGCCAGCAGCCGAGAGGGACAGTTCAATCAGCCCCAGCATTTT. Translation gives CASSREGQFNQPQHF.

The chain uses TRBV5-1 and TRBJ2-5, with TRBD2 matching over 11 bases. The CDR3 has 15 amino acids. V lost 2 bases to trimming and J lost 5 bases; unmatched junction nucleotides: 5. Germline V CDR1 and CDR2: SGHRS, YFSETQ. CDR3: CASSLIAGGKETQYF. CDR3 sequence (DNA): TGCGCCAGCAGCTTAATAGCGGGGGGGAAGGAGACCCAGTACTTC. The full variable domain, completed using reference TRBV5-1 and TRBJ2-5, is KAGVTQTPRYLIKTRGQQVTLSCSPISGHRSVSWYQQTPGQGLQFLFEYFSETQRNKGNFPGRFSGRQFSNSRSEMNVSTLELGDSALYLCASSLIAGGKETQYFGPGTRLLVL.

This chain uses TRBV5-1 with TRBJ1-5; D unclear. Per germline, CDR1 SGHRS and CDR2 YFSETQ. Trimming took 4 bases from V and 7 from J, leaving 12 bases between them. The CDR3 totals 13 residues. CDR3 bases: TGCGCCAGCAGCCAGGAGCTGGGGCAGCCCCAGCATTTT. It yields the protein CASSQELGQPQHF.

The chain uses TRBV12-5 and TRBJ1-6; TRBD1 matches 8 bases. CDR1 is LGHNT and CDR2 is FRNRAP in the germline V gene. V lost 2 bases and J lost 10; bases outside the gene matches: 4. This CDR3 region has 14 residues. CDR3 amino acids: CASGLWSGGSPLHF. For the CDR3, the DNA is TGTGCTAGTGGTTTGTGGTCAGGGGGCTCACCCCTCCACTTT.

The chain is built from TRBV5-8 and TRBJ1-4; D ambiguous. The CDR3 is 15 amino acids. The V end lost 0 bases, the J end lost 6 bases, and 12 bases lay between the germline ends. The germline CDR1 and CDR2 sequences are SGHTS and YDEGEE. The CDR3 coding sequence is TGTGCCAGCAGCTTGGATTCTAGCCGGGATGAAAAACTGTTTTTT. It yields the protein CASSLDSSRDEKLFF.

The gene calls are TRBV18 and TRBJ1-5; 7 bases fit TRBD1. Germline CDR1 KGHSH, CDR2 LQKENI. The V and J ends lost 6 bases and 5 bases, in that order; junction bases with no gene match: 7. The CDR3 totals 14 residues. The CDR3 spells CASSTRGGDQPQHF. The CDR3 nucleotides read TGTGCCAGCTCTACCAGAGGGGGCGATCAGCCCCAGCATTTT.